Each of the 24 T cell receptor beta chains below was sequenced from the same sample in a study of T cells after yellow fever vaccination. TCRdb re-called the 5' RACE reads through MiXCR, storing one row per CDR3 protein. The sample holds about 310,000 distinct CDR3 sequences, roughly 3.5% seen once. This material consisted of PBMCs, taken on the day of the yellow fever booster vaccination. These receptors were obtained from a man aged 18 to 30 who received the YFV17D yellow fever vaccine.

There are a few counts of this clonotype. The chain uses TRBV4-1 and TRBJ2-5; the match to TRBD2 covers 8 bases. There are 16 residues in the CDR3. Per germline, CDR1 MGHRA and CDR2 YSYEKL. V lost 4 bases and J lost 1; bases outside the gene matches: 8. DNA of the CDR3: TGCGCCAGCAGCCGGGGCGGGGGGCTTGCCCAAGAGACCCAGTACTTC. Residues: CASSRGGGLAQETQYF.

There are a few counts of this clonotype. The DNA for the CDR3 is TGCGCCTCCTCTACACAGGGTTACGCTGAAGCTTTCTTT. It translates to CASSTQGYAEAFF. The rearrangement uses TRBV10-1 and TRBJ1-1, with a weak D call TRBD1 (6 bases). Germline V gives CDR1 WNHNN, CDR2 SYGVQD (reference sequence). The CDR3 spans 13 residues. Between the trimmed V and J ends, which lost 11 bases and 6 bases, there was a span of 19 bases.

This clonotype was seen ten or more times. This rearrangement joins TRBV10-3 to TRBJ2-1, with TRBD2 matching over 7 bases. There are 12 residues in the CDR3. V gave up 10 bases and J gave up 3 bases; unmatched junction bases: 3. CDR1 and CDR2 (germline): ENHRY, SYGVKD. The CDR3 DNA sequence: TGTGCCACCCGGGACTACTACAATGAGCAGTTCTTC. Its translation is CATRDYYNEQFF.

The chain recombines TRBV28 with TRBJ2-3; 9 bases match TRBD1. This CDR3 has 16 amino acids. The J segment lost 5 bases and the V segment lost 2 bases, leaving 8 bases of the junction unmatched. Germline lookup yields CDR1 MDHEN and CDR2 SYDVKM. The CDR3 sequence: CASSLDGTGRGDTQYF. For the CDR3, the DNA is TGTGCCAGCAGTTTAGACGGGACAGGGCGGGGAGATACGCAGTATTTT.

This clonotype has a handful of counts. The chain couples TRBV28 to TRBJ1-1, with 7 bases fitting TRBD1. This CDR3 contains 14 residues. Germline CDR1 is MDHEN and CDR2 is SYDVKM. J lost 6 bases, V lost 6 bases, and 10 bases had no gene match. The CDR3 reads CASRDRSFNSEAFF. As DNA, the CDR3 is TGTGCCAGCAGGGACAGGTCTTTTAACTCTGAAGCTTTCTTT.

In this sample, this clonotype turned up many times. V and J are TRBV12-3 or TRBV12-4 and TRBJ1-2; D perhaps matches TRBD1 (5 bases). Trimming stripped 1 base from V and 9 bases from J, with 9 bases between. This CDR3 comprises 12 residues. In DNA, the CDR3 is TGTGCCAGCAGTTTAGGCATGGGGCGCTACACCTTC. The encoded protein is CASSLGMGRYTF.

This clonotype was found a few times. The chain joins TRBV7-2 to TRBJ2-5; TRBD2 is a possible D gene (7 bases). Germline CDR1 reads SGHTA; CDR2 reads FQGNSA. CDR3 length equals 14 residues. V was shortened by 5 bases and J by 5 bases, with 15 bases between the two germline ends. CDR3 in amino acids: CASSQVGGRETQYF. In DNA form, the CDR3 reads TGTGCCAGCAGCCAAGTGGGGGGGCGGGAGACCCAGTACTTC.

The chain carries TRBV7-9 and TRBJ1-1; 9 bases line up with TRBD1. V shed 5 bases, J shed 6 bases, and the junction held 4 bases outside the gene matches. The germline V gene has CDR1 SEHNR and CDR2 FQNEAQ (reference sequence). The CDR3 has 13 amino acids. Here the CDR3 reads CASSMTGGSEAFF. CDR3 nucleotides: TGTGCCAGCAGCATGACAGGGGGATCTGAAGCTTTCTTT.

This clonotype was seen many times. The rearrangement links TRBV5-1 to TRBJ2-1; no clear D. The CDR3 is 15 residues long. Germline values: CDR1 SGHRS, CDR2 YFSETQ. Trimming cost V 1 base and J 3 bases, with 11 bases left between them. The CDR3 loop reads CASSLSPTGYNEQFF. DNA for the CDR3: TGCGCCAGCAGCTTGTCCCCAACCGGCTACAATGAGCAGTTCTTC.

This clonotype showed up just a few times. V is TRBV11-2 and J is TRBJ1-1; TRBD1 matches 11 bases. The CDR3 totals 13 residues. Germline CDR1 is SGHAT and CDR2 is FQNNGV. Losses at the gene ends were 4 bases for V and 11 bases for J; bases not matched to a gene: 6. The CDR3 DNA follows: TGTGCCAGCAGCTACGGACAGGGGGCGAGCGCTTTCTTT. It translates to CASSYGQGASAFF.

A few counts support this clonotype. CDR3 loop: CSARYPGSANEKLFF. CDR3 DNA: TGCAGTGCTAGATATCCGGGGTCGGCTAATGAAAAACTGTTTTTT. This sequence joins TRBV20-1 and TRBJ1-4; no clear D gene. V was trimmed by 2 bases and J by 3 bases, leaving 13 bases between them. The CDR3 is made up of 15 amino acids. Germline V CDR1 and CDR2: DFQATT, SNEGSKA (reference sequence).

The rearrangement links TRBV7-9 to TRBJ2-7, with D perhaps assigned TRBD1 or TRBD2 (5 bases each). CDR1 and CDR2 from the germline V gene are SEHNR and FQNEAQ (reference sequence). Trimming cost V 5 bases and J 5 bases, with 16 bases left between them. The CDR3 covers 14 residues. The CDR3: CASSQLQRGHEQYV. In nucleotides, the CDR3 is TGTGCCAGCAGCCAACTCCAGAGGGGCCACGAGCAGTACGTC.

This clonotype has at least ten counts. The chain has TRBV20-1 and TRBJ2-1; D call uncertain. The CDR3 covers 13 residues. The germline gives CDR1 DFQATT, CDR2 SNEGSKA (reference sequence). Between the trimmed V and J ends, which lost 0 bases and 4 bases, there was a span of 7 bases. The chain's CDR3 is CSAREFMYNEQFF. The CDR3 nucleotides read TGCAGTGCTAGAGAATTCATGTACAATGAGCAGTTCTTC.

This clonotype has only a few counts. This chain connects TRBV3-1 to TRBJ2-1, with 10 bases that match TRBD2. Germline lookup yields CDR1 LGHDT and CDR2 YNNKEL (reference sequence). This CDR3 contains 16 residues. V lost 5 bases and J lost 4; bases outside the gene matches: 8. CDR3: CASSSGSGGTYNEQFF. The CDR3 bases are TGTGCCAGCAGCTCAGGTAGCGGGGGGACTTACAATGAGCAGTTCTTC.

The chain employs TRBV9 and TRBJ2-1; no clear D. CDR3 length: 13 amino acids. Trimming removed 1 base from V and 9 bases from J, with 11 bases in between. Looked up from germline, CDR1 is SGDLS and CDR2 is YYNGEE. The CDR3 here is CASSVLDGTEQFF. CDR3 nucleotides: TGTGCCAGCAGCGTACTAGACGGAACTGAGCAGTTCTTC.

This clonotype showed up many times. J is TRBJ2-5 and V is TRBV9; D is possibly TRBD2 (5 bases). There are 15 residues in the CDR3. The V gene lost 4 bases and the J gene lost 0 bases, with 13 bases spanning the gap. Germline CDR1 is SGDLS and CDR2 is YYNGEE. The CDR3 protein is CASSPGVAYQETQYF. The DNA of the CDR3 is TGTGCCAGCAGCCCCGGGGTAGCATACCAAGAGACCCAGTACTTC.

There are many counts of this clonotype. V usage is TRBV9 and J usage is TRBJ2-5, with 8 bases lining up with TRBD2. CDR3 length: 20 residues. Germline V gene lookup returns CDR1 SGDLS and CDR2 YYNGEE. Trimming at V came to 5 bases and at J to 3 bases, leaving 24 bases not matched to a gene. CDR3 amino acids: CASSGGGAGDPRRREETQYF. The CDR3 DNA sequence: TGTGCCAGCAGTGGCGGCGGAGCGGGGGACCCCAGAAGACGAGAAGAGACCCAGTACTTC.

This clonotype was detected ten times or more. The V and J genes are TRBV7-9 and TRBJ2-7; 10 bases match TRBD1. Germline trimming cut 8 bases from V and 4 bases from J; bases unmatched to any gene: 2. Germline-derived CDR1 and CDR2 are SEHNR and FQNEAQ (reference sequence). This CDR3 contains 12 residues. The CDR3 nucleotides are TGTGCCAGCGGGACAGGGGCGTACGAGCAGTACGTC. This encodes CASGTGAYEQYV.

This clonotype was seen repeatedly, ten times or more. V gene TRBV12-3 or TRBV12-4 combines with J gene TRBJ1-2; no definite D call. CDR3 length equals 13 residues. V was trimmed by 5 bases and J by 4 bases, leaving 11 bases between them. DNA of the CDR3: TGTGCCAGCAGTCCCGTCTCTAGCTATGGCTACACCTTC. This gives the protein CASSPVSSYGYTF.

This clonotype showed up just a few times. The rearrangement links TRBV28 to TRBJ2-5; 7 bases align to TRBD2. The V segment lost 2 bases and the J segment 3 bases; nucleotides outside the gene matches: 6. The CDR3 loop spans 15 amino acids. In germline, CDR1 is MDHEN, CDR2 SYDVKM. The CDR3 DNA is TGTGCCAGCAGTTTAGGATACGCGGGGGAAGAGACCCAGTACTTC. Translating it yields CASSLGYAGEETQYF.

V is TRBV7-3 and J is TRBJ2-3, with D tentatively TRBD2 (5 bases). V gave up 0 bases and J gave up 4 bases, with 14 bases separating them. CDR3 length: 16 residues. CDR1 SGHTA and CDR2 FQGTGA come from the germline V gene. The DNA of the CDR3 is TGTGCCAGCAGCTTAACGTTGCGGGCCCCCGCAGATACGCAGTATTTT. Translation: CASSLTLRAPADTQYF.

The table lists this clonotype with many counts. The V gene is TRBV25-1, the J gene TRBJ1-2; unclear D gene. CDR3 length: 14 residues. V lost 0 bases, J lost 9 bases, and 14 bases lay in between. Germline V lookup: CDR1 MGHDK, CDR2 SYGVNS. CDR3 nucleotides: TGTGCCAGCAGTGAATATACGAGGGATGATCGCTACACCTTC. This sequence encodes CASSEYTRDDRYTF.

This clonotype appeared a few times. The chain couples TRBV11-2 to TRBJ2-3, with D perhaps TRBD2 (5 bases). Germline CDR1 SGHAT, CDR2 FQNNGV. Trimming stripped 6 bases from V and 3 bases from J, with 16 bases between. The CDR3 length is 15 residues. The CDR3 region is CASRWSGRKTDTQYF. The DNA for the CDR3 is TGTGCCAGCAGATGGAGCGGCCGAAAGACAGATACGCAGTATTTT.

Remarks on this clonotype: This clone may be a read error of a much larger clone one base away. The chain carries TRBV28 and TRBJ2-3; either TRBD1 or TRBD2 may fit D (5 bases each). The CDR3 runs to 14 residues. Trimming removed 8 bases at V and 2 bases at J, with 14 bases between. The germline V gene has CDR1 MDHEN and CDR2 SYDVKM. The CDR3, as DNA: TGTGCCAGCTGTTCGGGGCAGATCACAGATACGCAGTATTTT. As protein: CASCSGQITDTQYF.